This T cell receptor beta chain was documented in a study of graft-versus-host responses after intestinal transplantation. Overall study: As for transplant type, recipients had multivisceral, liver-intestinal, or isolated intestinal grafts. Study-wide results and caveats: Maximum circulating GvH clone levels tracked with early post-transplant HvG decreases. Clonal ratios of graft-versus-host to host-versus-graft in allografts were high for patients exhibiting graft-donor T cell macrochimerism. GvH clones surfaced in recipient marrow, some emerging earlier in ileum or blood.

Some clones are missing from TCRdb's copy, which holds only in-frame ones; the method was immunoSEQ multiplex PCR. Here the sample spans roughly 50,000 clones, around 90% being singletons. Worth noting for this clone: Its antigen remains unidentified.

V dropped 4 bases and J dropped 0; count of bases not matched to a gene: 6. CDR3 length: 17 residues. Germline-derived CDR1 and CDR2 are SGHVS and FQNEAQ. The receptor was derived from a human patient who received an intestinal transplant, so some T cells may come from the graft donor. Specimen: PBMCs, collected approximately 660 days after intestinal transplant. The chain combines TRBV7-8 with TRBJ1-6, with 7 nucleotides matching TRBD1. CDR3 DNA sequence: TGTGCCAGCAGCTCGCATCAGGGGGGCTCCTATAATTCACCCCTCCACTTT. Translated: CASSSHQGGSYNSPLHF. Combining the CDR3 with reference TRBV7-8 and TRBJ1-6 gives the whole variable domain GAGVSQSPRYKVAKRGQDVALRCDPISGHVSLFWYQQALGQGPEFLTYFQNEAQLDKSGLPSDRFFAERPEGSVSTLKIQRTQQEDSAVYLCASSSHQGGSYNSPLHFGNGTRLTVT.